Listed below are T cell receptor beta chains from one sample, sequenced in a study of blood T cell repertoires in COVID-19. Repertoires were generated with immunoSEQ multiplex PCR, while TCRdb's copy carries only in-frame clones and drops some. The sample has about 180,000 clones, approximately 83% seen once. The sample was peripheral blood. The receptors were gathered from a human donor in a cohort sampled during active COVID-19. Both conserved end residues are part of each CDR3. The order of the fields is J gene, V gene, D gene, clone size, CDR3 protein, CDR3 DNA. D genes are given only for firm matches. Clone sizes are given selectively: once, few, many, or a class where the clone is expanded.

TRBJ2-5,TRBV5-1,TRBD1,.,CASSLVGQGTLRETQYF,TGCGCCAGCAGCTTGGTAGGACAGGGGACCCTCCGGGAGACCCAGTACTTC
TRBJ2-7,TRBV6-5,TRBD2,.,CASRLEAGASYEQYF,TGTGCCAGCAGGCTCGAAGCGGGGGCCTCCTACGAGCAGTACTTC
TRBJ2-7,TRBV6-2/TRBV6-3,.,.,CASSPQAAPYEQYF,TGTGCCAGCAGTCCGCAGGCAGCCCCTTACGAGCAGTACTTC
TRBJ1-1,TRBV6-2/TRBV6-3,.,few,CASSYVRWTEAFF,TGTGCCAGCAGTTACGTGCGATGGACTGAAGCTTTCTTT
TRBJ2-5,TRBV4-1,TRBD2,.,CASSTVEAGRVGETQYF,TGCGCCAGCAGCACTGTAGAAGCGGGACGGGTAGGAGAGACCCAGTACTTC
TRBJ2-5,TRBV5-1,.,.,CASSPTPTGIGETQYF,TGCGCCAGCAGCCCAACCCCCACAGGGATTGGAGAGACCCAGTACTTC
TRBJ2-7,TRBV29-1,TRBD1,.,CSAAGQGEVGQYF,TGCAGCGCAGCCGGGCAGGGGGAAGTCGGGCAGTACTTC
TRBJ2-7,TRBV6-2/TRBV6-3,TRBD2,.,CASSYLAGGWYEQYF,TGTGCCAGCAGTTATTTGGCGGGAGGCTGGTACGAGCAGTACTTC
TRBJ2-7,TRBV28,TRBD2,.,CASTAGGSYEQYF,TGTGCCAGCACAGCGGGAGGATCCTACGAGCAGTACTTC
TRBJ2-5,TRBV5-6,TRBD1,.,CASSRFDRVRQTQYF,TGTGCCAGCAGCAGATTCGACAGGGTCCGCCAGACCCAGTACTTC